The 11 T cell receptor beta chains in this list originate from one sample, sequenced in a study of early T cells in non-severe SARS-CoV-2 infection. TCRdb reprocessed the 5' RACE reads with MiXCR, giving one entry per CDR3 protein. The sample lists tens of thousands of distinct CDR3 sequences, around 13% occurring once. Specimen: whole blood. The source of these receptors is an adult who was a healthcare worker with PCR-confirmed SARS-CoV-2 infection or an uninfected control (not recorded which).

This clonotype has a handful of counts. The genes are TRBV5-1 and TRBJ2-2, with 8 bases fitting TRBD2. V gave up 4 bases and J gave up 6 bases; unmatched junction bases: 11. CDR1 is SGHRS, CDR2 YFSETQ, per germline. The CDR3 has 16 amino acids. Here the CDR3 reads CASSPGSGSFAGELFF. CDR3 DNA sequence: TGCGCCAGCAGCCCGGGGAGCGGGAGCTTCGCCGGGGAGCTGTTTTTT. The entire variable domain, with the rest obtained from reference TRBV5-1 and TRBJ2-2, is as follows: KAGVTQTPRYLIKTRGQQVTLSCSPISGHRSVSWYQQTPGQGLQFLFEYFSETQRNKGNFPGRFSGRQFSNSRSEMNVSTLELGDSALYLCASSPGSGSFAGELFFGEGSRLTVL.

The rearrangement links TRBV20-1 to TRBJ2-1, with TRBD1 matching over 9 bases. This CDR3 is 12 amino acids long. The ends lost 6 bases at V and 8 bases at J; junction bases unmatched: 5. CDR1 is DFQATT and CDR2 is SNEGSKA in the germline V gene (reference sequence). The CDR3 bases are TGCAGTGCCCGGACAGGGGTTGATGAGCAGTTCTTC. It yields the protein CSARTGVDEQFF.

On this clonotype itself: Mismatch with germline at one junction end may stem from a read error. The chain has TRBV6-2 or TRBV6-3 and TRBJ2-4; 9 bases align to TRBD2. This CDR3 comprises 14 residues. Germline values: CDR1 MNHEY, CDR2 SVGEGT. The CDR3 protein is CASSPAGGKTIQYF. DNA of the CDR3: TGTGCCAGCAGTCCTGCGGGAGGGAAAACCATTCAGTACTTC.

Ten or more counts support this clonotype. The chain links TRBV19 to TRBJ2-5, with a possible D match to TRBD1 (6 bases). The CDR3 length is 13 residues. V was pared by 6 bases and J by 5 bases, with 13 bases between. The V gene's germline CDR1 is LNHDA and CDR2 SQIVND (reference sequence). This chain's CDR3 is CASRNTGSETQYF. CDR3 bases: TGTGCCAGTAGGAACACAGGGAGTGAGACCCAGTACTTC.

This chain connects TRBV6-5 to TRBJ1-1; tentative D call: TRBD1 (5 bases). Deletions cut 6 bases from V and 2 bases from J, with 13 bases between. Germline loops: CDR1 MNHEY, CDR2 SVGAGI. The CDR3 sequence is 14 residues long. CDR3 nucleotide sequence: TGTGCCAGCAGAAACCGGGGCACAAACACTGAAGCTTTCTTT. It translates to CASRNRGTNTEAFF.

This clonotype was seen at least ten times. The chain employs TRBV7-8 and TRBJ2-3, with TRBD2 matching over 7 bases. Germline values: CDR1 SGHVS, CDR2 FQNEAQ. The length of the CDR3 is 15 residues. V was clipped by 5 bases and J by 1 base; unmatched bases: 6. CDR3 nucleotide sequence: TGTGCCAGCAGCCCCGGACTAGGTGGCACAGATACGCAGTATTTT. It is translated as CASSPGLGGTDTQYF.

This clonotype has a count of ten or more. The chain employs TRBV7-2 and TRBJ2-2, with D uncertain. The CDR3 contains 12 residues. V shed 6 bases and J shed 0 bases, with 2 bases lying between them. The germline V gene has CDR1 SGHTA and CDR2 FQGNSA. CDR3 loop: CASSPNTGELFF. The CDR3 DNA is TGTGCCAGCAGTCCGAACACCGGGGAGCTGTTTTTT.

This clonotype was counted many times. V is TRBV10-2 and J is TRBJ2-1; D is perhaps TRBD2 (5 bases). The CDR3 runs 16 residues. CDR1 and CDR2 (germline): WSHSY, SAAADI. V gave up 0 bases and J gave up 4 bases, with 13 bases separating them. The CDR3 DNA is TGCGCCAGCAGTGAGTCAACTAGTCCTTTATACAATGAGCAGTTCTTC. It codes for CASSESTSPLYNEQFF.

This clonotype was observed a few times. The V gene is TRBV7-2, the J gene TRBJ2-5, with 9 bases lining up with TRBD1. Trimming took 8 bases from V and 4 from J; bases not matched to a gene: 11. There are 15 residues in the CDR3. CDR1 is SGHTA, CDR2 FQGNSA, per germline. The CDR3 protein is CASAHTGGGSETQYF. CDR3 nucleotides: TGTGCCAGCGCACACACAGGGGGCGGTTCAGAGACCCAGTACTTC.

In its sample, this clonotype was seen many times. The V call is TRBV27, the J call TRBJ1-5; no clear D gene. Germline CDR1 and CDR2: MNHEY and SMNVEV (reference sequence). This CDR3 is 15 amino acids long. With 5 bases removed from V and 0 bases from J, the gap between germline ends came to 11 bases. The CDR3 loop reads CASSAGEYSNQPQHF. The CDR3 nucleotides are TGTGCCAGCAGTGCGGGCGAGTATAGCAATCAGCCCCAGCATTTT.

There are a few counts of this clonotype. CDR3 nucleotide sequence: TGTGCCAGCAGCCTCAGCTGGACTAGAAAGTACGAGCAGTACTTC. Protein: CASSLSWTRKYEQYF. The V gene is TRBV3-1, the J gene TRBJ2-7; 7 bases match TRBD2. The germline CDR1 and CDR2 sequences are LGHDT and YNNKEL (reference sequence). The CDR3 has 15 residues. The ends lost 4 bases at V and 4 bases at J; junction bases unmatched: 10.